Sequencing of this TCR beta chain was carried out in a study of T cell responses to AZD1222 COVID-19 vaccine. Study-level information: Second-dose schedules of about 4 or about 12 weeks were combined. Points from the study as a whole: Following two doses of AZD1222, Spike-specific TCR breadth and depth rose. Regions 160-218 and 743-854 held dominance among vaccine-associated CD4 TCRs, which spanned spike. Clonal diversity may have been underestimated in mostly white British donors.

A remark on this clone: Antigen: not known.

The assay was immunoSEQ multiplex PCR, and TCRdb's table has in-frame clones only and misses some. The data show more than 100,000 clones, with 70% to 90% seen just once and 8.4% held by the top ten. The sequences come from peripheral blood, collected on day 0 of AZD1222 vaccination. The clonotype originates from an adult in good health.

CDR3 region: CASSVGTGRKLFF. CDR3 DNA sequence: TGTGCCAGCAGCGTCGGGACAGGGAGAAAACTGTTTTTT. This chain connects TRBV5-6 to TRBJ1-4; 9 bases fit TRBD1. CDR1 and CDR2 (germline): SGHDT, YYEEEE. The CDR3 extends over 13 amino acids. Trimming at V came to 4 bases and at J to 10 bases, leaving 5 bases not matched to a gene.